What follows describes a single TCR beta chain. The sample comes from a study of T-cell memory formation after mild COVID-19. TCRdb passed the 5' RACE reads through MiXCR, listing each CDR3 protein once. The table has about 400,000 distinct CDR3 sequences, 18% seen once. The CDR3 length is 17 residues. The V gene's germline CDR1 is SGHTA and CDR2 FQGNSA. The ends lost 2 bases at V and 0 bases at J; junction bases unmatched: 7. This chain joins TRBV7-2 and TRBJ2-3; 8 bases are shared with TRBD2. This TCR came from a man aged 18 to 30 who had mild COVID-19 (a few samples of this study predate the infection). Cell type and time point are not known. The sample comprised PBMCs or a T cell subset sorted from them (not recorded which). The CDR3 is CASSLIIGGASTDTQYF. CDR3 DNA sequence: TGTGCCAGCAGCTTAATCATCGGGGGGGCCAGCACAGATACGCAGTATTTT.